This entry is about one T cell receptor (beta chain). The sample comes from a study of CD8 T cells in Susac syndrome. Background on the study: Of the sequenced Susac syndrome patients, more than five had active disease and fewer than 10 were in remission. Blood was drawn from patients with Susac syndrome. At that point, they were therapy-naive, on corticosteroids, or on intravenous immunoglobulin alone.

With random hexamers, roughly 0.45 to 1 ug RNA was reverse transcribed. MiXCR, run by TCRdb on the immunoSEQ multiplex PCR reads, gives a single entry per CDR3 protein. Of about 130,000 distinct CDR3 sequences detected, 85% to 95% appear once; the ten largest clones hold 0.18%. The length of the CDR3 is 14 residues. The V gene end was trimmed by 6 bases and the J gene end by 7 bases; junction bases not matched to a gene: 5. This rearrangement joins TRBV12-3 or TRBV12-4 to TRBJ2-1, with 11 bases lining up with TRBD2. Specimen: CD8+ T cells from PBMCs. The clonotype was recovered from a human donor with Susac syndrome. The DNA of the CDR3 is TGTGCCAGCAGATTTAGCGGGAGGGGAAATGAGCAGTTCTTC. Amino acids: CASRFSGRGNEQFF.